This T cell receptor (beta chain) was sequenced in a study of CD8+ T cells in alopecia areata (dated 2018 in TCRdb). Broadly, across the study: Treated patients were enrolled in an open-label pilot trial of oral tofacitinib at 5 to 10 mg twice daily for moderate-to-severe alopecia areata. Tofacitinib-treated patients had biopsies at baseline and at 4 and 24 weeks of treatment, with a later scalp biopsy in several patients. Patients stayed on tofacitinib for 6 to 18 months and then had 6 months of follow-up off drug so that delayed response and recurrence could be assessed. Scalp clonality was compared across normal scalp (n=4), patchy alopecia areata scalp (n=8), and alopecia totalis/universalis scalp (n=8). The SALT score, which quantifies the percentage of affected scalp surface area, was used to measure disease severity in treated patients. RNA came from the PAXgene miRNA kit for fixed scalp, the miRNeasy kit for PBMCs, and the RNeasy kit for mouse skin. In humans, TCRbeta sequencing was performed on scalp tissue and on sorted CD4+ and CD8+ peripheral blood T cells from healthy controls and from patients with patchy or totalis/universalis alopecia areata. The study used high-throughput TCRbeta sequencing to examine T cell clonal expansion in alopecia areata, in both the C3H/HeJ mouse model and human patients. TCRbeta CDR3 regions were amplified by immunoSEQ multiplex PCR with 35 Vbeta forward and 13 Jbeta reverse primers.

The paper's findings and limits, for the study overall: With tofacitinib, both scalp clonality and the number of expanded CD8+ clones among the top 100 scalp clones went down significantly. Unlike mouse skin, which is dominated by gammadelta T cells, normal human skin has resident alphabeta T cells that are also sequenced, and this complicates analysis of the scalp TCR repertoire. Many expanded lesional clones persisted in scalp and blood during tofacitinib treatment, which may partly explain relapse after stopping treatment. Compared with normal scalp, lesional scalp, particularly in alopecia totalis/universalis, had higher clonality and more expanded CD8+ clones, which suggests antigenic drive. Because the treated cohort was small and included a single nonresponder, larger studies are needed to assess links between baseline CD8+ expansion and response. Compared with mice, TCR sequences shared between patients were less clear, possibly partly because of HLA diversity across the patient population.

In light of the paper, this sample's time point label describes: 24 weeks on oral tofacitinib. The treatment or condition label on this specimen signifies: oral pan-JAK inhibitor, 5-10 mg twice daily. Lesional scalp punch biopsies and peripheral blood were collected from alopecia areata patients. PBMCs were isolated by density centrifugation and stained for CD3, CD4 and CD8, and CD4+ and CD8+ T cells were sorted on a FACSAria. The library was made by the immunoSEQ multiplex PCR assay. RNA was extracted from all samples and reverse transcribed into cDNA as template for TCR sequencing. SuperScript III was used for first-strand cDNA synthesis, primed with a 2:1 mix of oligo-dT and random hexamers. A synthetic immune receptor repertoire was used to measure amplification bias, and any remaining bias was corrected computationally. The paper's data handling went like this. Raw reads were preprocessed to remove errors, and CDR3 was defined by IMGT conventions from the conserved cysteine to phenylalanine. Clonality was computed as 1 minus the Shannon entropy, with the entropy normalized by log2 of the number of productive unique TCRs. Whether each scalp clone was CD4 or CD8 was inferred by checking scalp TCRbeta sequences against the CD4 and CD8 repertoires from sorted blood. TCRdb carries this immuneACCESS record with in-frame sequences only. Its versions omit some clonotypes, under half of them owing to an unresolved V gene in the studies checked, with the rest unexplained. V and J calls and clone size follow that table, whereas D and trimming were derived from the DNA. This sample gives about 120,000 clones in total; 55% to 60% of them show up just once. The biggest ten clones account for about 3.3% of the sample.

Trimming leaves V shorter by 4 bases and J shorter by 2 bases, with the junction holding 7 bases beyond the gene matches. CDR1 and CDR2 are read off the germline V gene as SQVTM and ANQGSEA. Spanning cysteine to phenylalanine, the CDR3 consists of 15 amino acids. Just CDR3 DNA is preserved here, 45 bases in frame from base 1. In regard to this clone: Its specific antigen is unknown. Base qualities were left out, and no much larger clone turns up one base away.

The sequence came from a human donor with alopecia areata. The specimen comprised CD4+ T cells sorted from blood, sampled at week 24, from a patient treated with tofacitinib. The chain employs TRBV29-1 and TRBJ2-1; the central 8 bases match TRBD1. The CDR3 corresponds to CSVAPGTGPYNEQFF. The DNA is as follows: TGCAGCGTTGCTCCCGGGACAGGTCCCTACAATGAGCAGTTCTTC.